This section outlines one T cell receptor (beta chain) sequence together with its context. The antigen is unknown. cDNA prepared by RNA extraction and subsequent reverse transcription served as the template for sequencing. Data came from immunoSEQ multiplex PCR; TCRdb stores just in-frame clones and leaves some out. The data show 150,000 to 200,000 clones, 50% to 75% seen once. The V gene's germline CDR1 is SGHRS and CDR2 YFSETQ. The CDR3 spans 15 residues. V was pared by 4 bases and J by 0 bases, with 5 bases of the junction left unmatched. This entry belongs to a study of CD8+ T cells in alopecia areata. Whole-study context: The drug, oral tofacitinib, was given to treated patients at 5 to 10 mg twice daily. Study findings and constraints: Lesional scalp displayed greater clonality than normal scalp, most notably in alopecia totalis/universalis. Relative to mice, TCR sharing across patients was less clear, a difference possibly HLA-related.

The sequence derives from a human donor with alopecia areata. This chain links TRBV5-1 with TRBJ2-3; 7 nucleotides line up with TRBD1. The sequences come from CD4+ T cells sorted from blood, collected at week 0. The CDR3 DNA follows: TGCGCCAGCAGCATAGAGACAGGGAGCACAGATACGCAGTATTTT. Translation gives CASSIETGSTDTQYF.